The rows below give T cell receptor beta chains drawn from one sample of a study of T cell responses to AZD1222 COVID-19 vaccine. Measured with immunoSEQ multiplex PCR; TCRdb has only the in-frame clones, and not every one. The sample lists fewer than 200,000 clones, around 90% occurring once. This material consisted of peripheral blood, taken 28 days after the second dose of the MenACWY control vaccine. The receptors here all came from an adult who received the MenACWY meningococcal vaccine as a control. Each CDR3 is given with its conserved first and last residue. The order of the fields is V gene, D gene, clone size, J gene, CDR3 protein, CDR3 DNA. D genes are given only for firm matches. Part of the rows lack a size; the others show once, few, many or a class for expanded clones.

>TRBV4-2|TRBD1|NA|TRBJ1-2
CASSPSTGGGGYTF
TGTGCCAGCAGCCCCTCCACAGGGGGCGGAGGCTACACCTTC
>TRBV2|NA|NA|TRBJ1-1
CARRGDTEAFF
TGTGCCAGGCGAGGGGACACTGAAGCTTTCTTT
>TRBV7-2|NA|once|TRBJ1-1
CASSMANTEAFF
TGTGCCAGCAGCATGGCAAACACTGAAGCTTTCTTT
>TRBV30|NA|NA|TRBJ1-1
CACRQDRSEAFF
TGTGCCTGTCGACAGGACAGATCTGAAGCTTTCTTT
>TRBV19|TRBD2|NA|TRBJ2-7
CASSTRGGASPYEQYF
TGTGCCAGTAGTACCCGCGGGGGGGCCTCTCCCTACGAGCAGTACTTC
>TRBV5-1|NA|NA|TRBJ1-2
CASSLTAGTFRGYTF
TGCGCCAGCAGCTTGACCGCAGGGACTTTCCGCGGCTACACCTTC
>TRBV4-3|NA|NA|TRBJ2-2
CASSQDVIPPNTGELFF
TGCGCCAGCAGCCAAGATGTAATCCCCCCGAACACCGGGGAGCTGTTTTTT
>TRBV7-6|NA|NA|TRBJ1-6
CAPLCGSVSYNSPLHF
TGTGCCCCCCTCTGTGGGTCGGTCTCCTATAATTCACCCCTCCACTTT
>TRBV5-1|TRBD1|NA|TRBJ1-1
CASSLAPGQGDTEAFF
TGCGCCAGCAGCTTGGCCCCAGGGCAGGGGGACACTGAAGCTTTCTTT
>TRBV2|NA|NA|TRBJ2-7
CASRRDTGVATYEQYF
TGTGCCAGCAGGAGGGATACGGGGGTTGCAACCTACGAGCAGTACTTC